The clone carrying this T cell receptor beta chain has just one count. There are 14 residues in the CDR3. Germline CDR1 SGDLS, CDR2 YYNGEE. The ends were cut back, 0 bases at V and 6 bases at J, with 13 bases in the middle. This sample is drawn from a study of CD8+ T cells in alopecia areata. Study at large: Treatment with tofacitinib (6 to 18 months) was followed by 6 months off drug.

This sample's treatment: oral pan-JAK inhibitor, 5-10 mg twice daily. Sequencing relied on a cDNA template that was reverse transcribed from extracted RNA. The assay was immunoSEQ multiplex PCR, and TCRdb's table has in-frame clones only and misses some. The sample includes about 99,000 clones, 65% to 90% of them seen just once. Material: CD8+ T cells sorted from blood, obtained between weeks 30 and 35, from a patient treated with tofacitinib. The chain joins TRBV9 to TRBJ2-7, with D unclear. This receptor was obtained from a human donor with alopecia areata. The CDR3 DNA sequence: TGTGCCAGCAGCGTAGCCAGGATCCCTGGCGAGCAGTACTTC. Amino acid sequence: CASSVARIPGEQYF.